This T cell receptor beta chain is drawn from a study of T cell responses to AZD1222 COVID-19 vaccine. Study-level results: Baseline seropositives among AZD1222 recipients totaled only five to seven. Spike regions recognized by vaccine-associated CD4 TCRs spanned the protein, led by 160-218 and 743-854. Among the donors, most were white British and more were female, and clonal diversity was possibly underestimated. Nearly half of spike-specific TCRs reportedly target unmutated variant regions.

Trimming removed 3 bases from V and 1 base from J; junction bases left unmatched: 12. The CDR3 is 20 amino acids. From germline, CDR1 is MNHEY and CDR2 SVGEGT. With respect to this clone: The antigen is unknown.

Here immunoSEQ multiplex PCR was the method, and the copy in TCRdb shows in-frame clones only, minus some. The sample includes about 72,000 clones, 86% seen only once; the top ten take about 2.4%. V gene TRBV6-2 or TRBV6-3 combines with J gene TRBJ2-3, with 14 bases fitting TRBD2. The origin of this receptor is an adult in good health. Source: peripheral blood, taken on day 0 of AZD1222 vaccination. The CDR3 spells CASSYPPGTSGRGGTDTQYF. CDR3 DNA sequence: TGTGCCAGCAGTTATCCGCCCGGGACTAGCGGGAGAGGGGGCACAGATACGCAGTATTTT.